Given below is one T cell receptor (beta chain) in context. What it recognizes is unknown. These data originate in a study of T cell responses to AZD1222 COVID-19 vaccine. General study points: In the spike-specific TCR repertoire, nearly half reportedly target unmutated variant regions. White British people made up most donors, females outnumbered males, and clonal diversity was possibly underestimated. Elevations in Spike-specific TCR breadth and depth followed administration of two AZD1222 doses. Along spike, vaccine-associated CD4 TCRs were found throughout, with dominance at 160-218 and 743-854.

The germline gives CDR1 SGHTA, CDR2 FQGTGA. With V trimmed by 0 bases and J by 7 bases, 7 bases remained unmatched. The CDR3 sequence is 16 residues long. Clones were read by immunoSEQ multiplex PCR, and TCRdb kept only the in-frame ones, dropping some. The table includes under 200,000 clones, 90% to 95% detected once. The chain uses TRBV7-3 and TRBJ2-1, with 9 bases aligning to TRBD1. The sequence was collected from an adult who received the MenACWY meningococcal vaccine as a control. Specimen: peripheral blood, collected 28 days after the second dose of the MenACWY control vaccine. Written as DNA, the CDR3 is TGTGCCAGCAGCTTAACCGGGACAGGGAGGCTAAATGAGCAGTTCTTC. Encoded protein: CASSLTGTGRLNEQFF. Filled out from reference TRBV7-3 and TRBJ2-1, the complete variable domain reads GAGVSQTPSNKVTEKGKYVELRCDPISGHTALYWYRQSLGQGPEFLIYFQGTGAADDSGLPNDRFFAVRPEGSVSTLKIQRTERGDSAVYLCASSLTGTGRLNEQFFGPGTRLTVL.